This T cell receptor (beta chain) comes out of a study of patients and donors after allogeneic stem cell transplantation. TCRdb recomputed calls from the RT-PCR reads with MiXCR, one row per CDR3 protein. The sample shows 390,000 or so distinct CDR3 sequences, roughly 16% of them seen only once. The germline gives CDR1 SGDLS, CDR2 YYNGEE. The CDR3 is 14 amino acids. With 3 bases removed from V and 2 bases from J, the gap between germline ends came to 12 bases. There are a few counts of this clonotype. The rearrangement uses TRBV9 and TRBJ2-7, with a possible D match to TRBD2 (6 bases). Sequences were obtained from blood, either unsorted or a sorted T cell fraction (not recorded which). This TCR derives from a human donor who was either an allogeneic HSCT recipient or a stem cell or donor lymphocyte infusion donor (not recorded which). It is not recorded whose cells these are; they may come from a transplant donor. DNA of the CDR3: TGTGCCAGCAGCGCGCGGGACGGGACCTACGAGCAGTACTTC. Translated, it gives CASSARDGTYEQYF.